One and the same sample provided the 7 T cell receptor beta chains below, sequenced in a study of cytomegalovirus exposure and HLA in healthy donors. With 60 Vbeta and 13 Jbeta primers, the PCR was carried out. This table comes from immunoSEQ multiplex PCR, and its TCRdb copy is limited to in-frame clones, with some not included. The sample lists about 140,000 clones, roughly 73% seen once, with 1.6% in the top ten. Sample: PBMCs. These receptors originate from a female donor in good health and CMV-seronegative.

The CDR3 here is CASSEWQNTEAFF. For the CDR3, the DNA is TGCGCCAGCAGTGAGTGGCAGAACACTGAAGCTTTCTTT. The J gene is TRBJ1-1, the V gene TRBV10-1; D remains ambiguous. Trimming pared 1 base from V and 1 base from J, leaving 4 bases between. The CDR3 contains 13 residues. Germline V lookup: CDR1 WNHNN, CDR2 SYGVQD (reference sequence).

This CDR3 is CASSISGGTVGVEQFF. The CDR3 DNA sequence: TGTGCCAGTAGTATCTCGGGGGGGACAGTCGGTGTTGAGCAGTTCTTC. The chain recombines TRBV19 with TRBJ2-1; the D gene is possibly TRBD2 (8 bases). Between the trimmed V and J ends, which lost 3 bases and 9 bases, there was a span of 21 bases. The CDR3 spans 16 residues. The germline V gene encodes CDR1 LNHDA and CDR2 SQIVND (reference sequence).

V is TRBV29-1 and J is TRBJ1-5; TRBD1 is a possible D gene (6 bases). Germline V gene data show CDR1 as SQVTM and CDR2 as ANQGSEA. This CDR3 region has 13 residues. With 6 bases removed from V and 3 bases from J, the gap between germline ends came to 12 bases. CDR3 loop: CSVRTDPNQPQHF. CDR3 nucleotides: TGCAGCGTCCGGACAGACCCCAATCAGCCCCAGCATTTT.

The chain recombines TRBV5-1 with TRBJ2-2; TRBD1 might be the D (6 bases). V was trimmed by 2 bases and J by 7 bases, leaving 15 bases between them. Germline CDR1 is SGHRS and CDR2 is YFSETQ. The CDR3 is 15 residues long. The CDR3 nucleotides read TGCGCCAGCAGCTTAACAGGGAAAAGTGGCGGGGAGCTGTTTTTT. It is translated as CASSLTGKSGGELFF.

The V and J genes are TRBV7-3 and TRBJ2-2; possible D gene TRBD2, 6 bases. V was trimmed by 5 bases and J by 7 bases, leaving 17 bases between them. CDR3 length: 15 residues. Germline-derived CDR1 and CDR2 are SGHTA and FQGTGA. The CDR3: CASSLAGNSNGELFF. The CDR3 nucleotides read TGTGCCAGCAGCCTCGCGGGGAATAGTAACGGGGAGCTGTTTTTT.

The V and J genes are TRBV19 and TRBJ1-4, with 7 bases aligning to TRBD1. This CDR3 is built from 16 residues. V was pared by 3 bases and J by 7 bases, with 11 bases of the junction left unmatched. CDR1 LNHDA and CDR2 SQIVND come from the germline V gene (reference sequence). CDR3 region: CASSMGVRGITEKLFF. The CDR3 DNA is TGTGCCAGTAGTATGGGAGTCAGGGGGATTACTGAAAAACTGTTTTTT. The entire variable domain, with the rest obtained from reference TRBV19 and TRBJ1-4, is as follows: DGGITQSPKYLFRKEGQNVTLSCEQNLNHDAMYWYRQDPGQGLRLIYYSQIVNDFQKGDIAEGYSVSREKKESFPLTVTSAQKNPTAFYLCASSMGVRGITEKLFFGSGTQLSVL.

The sample holds one count of this clone. The rearrangement joins TRBV19 to TRBJ1-5; D not resolved. In germline, CDR1 is LNHDA, CDR2 SQIVND (reference sequence). V lost 6 bases and J 4 bases, leaving 7 bases between the germline ends. The CDR3 is 12 amino acids. CDR3 sequence reads: CASRTANQPQHF. DNA of the CDR3: TGTGCCAGTAGGACTGCAAATCAGCCCCAGCATTTT.